The 14 T cell receptor beta chains presented below share a single source sample, sequenced in a study of cytomegalovirus exposure and HLA in healthy donors. The primer mix had 60 Vbeta and 13 Jbeta primers. Profiling relied on immunoSEQ multiplex PCR, and the TCRdb table lists in-frame clones only, not all of them. There are 140,000 or so clones in the sample; 80% to 85% occur only once, and more than 2% lies in the top ten. Material for sequencing was PBMCs. These receptors all come from a boy aged 2 to 9 in good health and CMV-seronegative.

This chain uses TRBV7-2 with TRBJ2-7; 14 bases map to TRBD2. The CDR3 covers 14 residues. Trimming at V came to 5 bases and at J to 6 bases, leaving 3 bases not matched to a gene. The germline V gene has CDR1 SGHTA and CDR2 FQGNSA. The DNA of the CDR3 is TGTGCCAGCAGCACTGGACTAGCGGGGGGCGAGCAGTACTTC. As protein: CASSTGLAGGEQYF.

This clone was recorded once. The rearrangement links TRBV7-9 to TRBJ1-1, with unresolved D. CDR3 length: 15 amino acids. Germline CDR1 reads SEHNR; CDR2 reads FQNEAQ (reference sequence). V shed 6 bases and J shed 0 bases, with 14 bases lying between them. The CDR3 loop reads CASSRQLNLNTEAFF. CDR3 DNA: TGTGCCAGCAGTCGACAATTAAACTTGAACACTGAAGCTTTCTTT.

This clone was counted many times. The CDR3 bases are TGTGCCAGCAGTGACGCGGGAGGCTCCTACAATGAGCAGTTCTTC. It yields the protein CASSDAGGSYNEQFF. V usage is TRBV6-4 and J usage is TRBJ2-1; TRBD2 agrees at 8 bases. CDR1 is MRHNA and CDR2 is SNTAGT in the germline V gene. This CDR3 spans 15 amino acids. V was pared by 2 bases and J by 0 bases, with 0 bases of the junction left unmatched.

This clone was picked up a small number of times. The chain couples TRBV6-1 to TRBJ2-1; the D gene is possibly TRBD2 (7 bases). V was cut by 3 bases and J by 4 bases, with 19 bases left in between. CDR1 and CDR2 from the germline V gene are MNHNS and SASEGT. The CDR3 is made up of 17 amino acids. This chain's CDR3 is CASSDRRGGVGYNEQFF. DNA of the CDR3: TGTGCCAGCAGTGACCGGAGGGGGGGGGTCGGGTACAATGAGCAGTTCTTC.

V usage is TRBV6-4 and J usage is TRBJ2-1, with 7 bases that match TRBD1. Germline-derived CDR1 and CDR2 are MRHNA and SNTAGT. This CDR3 spans 15 amino acids. V shed 3 bases and J 0 bases; nucleotides not matched to a gene: 2. CDR3 sequence reads: CASSEGDSSYNEQFF. In DNA, the CDR3 is TGTGCCAGCAGTGAAGGGGACAGCTCCTACAATGAGCAGTTCTTC.

J is TRBJ2-7 and V is TRBV5-4; 14 nucleotides line up with TRBD2. Germline loops: CDR1 SGHNT, CDR2 YYREEE (reference sequence). CDR3 length equals 18 residues. V was pared by 5 bases and J by 0 bases, with 10 bases of the junction left unmatched. The CDR3 DNA reads as TGTGCCAGCAGTAGGGGACTAGCGGGAGCCTCCCTCTCCTACGAGCAGTACTTC. It translates to CASSRGLAGASLSYEQYF.

The chain has TRBV30 and TRBJ1-2, with 12 bases matching TRBD1. The V and J ends lost 2 bases and 7 bases, in that order; junction bases with no gene match: 11. The CDR3 consists of 16 residues. The germline gives CDR1 GTSNPN, CDR2 SVGIG (reference sequence). This CDR3 reads CAWSSGTGGPRLGYTF. CDR3 sequence (DNA): TGTGCCTGGAGTTCCGGGACAGGGGGCCCCCGACTTGGCTACACCTTC.

In this sample, this clone turned up once. This sequence joins TRBV21-1 and TRBJ1-6. TRBV21-1 is assigned pseudogene status. CDR3 length equals 15 residues. This CDR3 is CASPRGYKDNSPLHF. CDR3 in DNA: TGTGCCAGTCCTCGGGGTTATAAAGATAATTCACCCCTCCACTTT.

V is TRBV25-1 and J is TRBJ2-1, with 9 positions matching TRBD1. Germline CDR1 reads MGHDK; CDR2 reads SYGVNS. J lost 4 bases, V lost 4 bases, and 5 bases had no gene match. The CDR3 covers 15 residues. The CDR3 DNA sequence: TGTGCCAGCAGTGCAACAGGGGGCAAGTACAATGAGCAGTTCTTC. Translation: CASSATGGKYNEQFF.

The chain has TRBV10-3 and TRBJ2-2; TRBD1 matches at 7 bases. After removal of 3 bases from V and 6 bases from J, the junction contained 4 bases not matched to a gene. This CDR3 has 14 amino acids. Germline CDR1 is ENHRY and CDR2 is SYGVKD. CDR3 in amino acids: CAISDLGQPGELFF. CDR3 coding DNA: TGTGCCATCAGTGACCTGGGACAGCCCGGGGAGCTGTTTTTT.

The sample holds a few counts of this clone. This chain joins TRBV18 and TRBJ2-7, with D possibly matching TRBD1 (5 bases). V lost 3 bases, J lost 5 bases, and 14 bases lay in between. CDR1 and CDR2 (germline): KGHSH, LQKENI. The CDR3 has 14 residues. CDR3 nucleotides: TGTGCCAGCTCACCGGAAAGGGGCGTACACGAGCAGTACTTC. It is translated as CASSPERGVHEQYF.

The genes are TRBV28 and TRBJ2-2, with D maybe TRBD1 (5 bases). The CDR3 is made up of 16 amino acids. Germline V CDR1 and CDR2: MDHEN, SYDVKM. V lost 3 bases and J 7 bases, leaving 18 bases between the germline ends. CDR3: CASSFREPRVSGELFF. In DNA form, the CDR3 reads TGTGCCAGCAGTTTCCGAGAGCCCAGGGTCAGCGGGGAGCTGTTTTTT.

With respect to this clone: In the same sample, other DNA sequences code for this CDR3. As DNA, the CDR3 is TGTGCTAGTGGTCCCGACCTAGCGTCCTATGGCTACACCTTC. It codes for CASGPDLASYGYTF. J is TRBJ1-2 and V is TRBV12-5, with D unresolved. V lost 5 bases, J lost 4 bases, and 14 bases lay in between. CDR3 length: 14 residues. Germline assignment: CDR1 LGHNT and CDR2 FRNRAP. The entire variable domain, with the rest obtained from reference TRBV12-5 and TRBJ1-2, is as follows: DARVTQTPRHKVTEMGQEVTMRCQPILGHNTVFWYRQTMMQGLELLAYFRNRAPLDDSGMPKDRFSAEMPDATLATLKIQPSEPRDSAVYFCASGPDLASYGYTFGSGTRLTVV.

The genes are TRBV4-2 and TRBJ2-3, with 12 bases identical to TRBD2. The CDR3 is 14 residues long. CDR1 LGHNA and CDR2 YNFKEQ come from the germline V gene. The trim removed 4 bases at V and 4 bases at J, leaving 0 bases unmatched. Here the CDR3 reads CASSRTSGADTQYF. CDR3 coding DNA: TGTGCCAGCAGCCGGACTAGCGGGGCAGATACGCAGTATTTT.